This T cell receptor (beta chain) was captured by sequencing in a study of T-cell memory formation after mild COVID-19 (dated by TCRdb to about 2021). In terms of the full investigation: TCR sequence clusters from the two donors were found to be largely donor specific. T-cell clones expanding and contracting after mild COVID-19 in two donors were tracked by longitudinal TCRalpha and TCRbeta repertoire sequencing. The cohort was made up of two young adult volunteers, one female and one male, who were previously healthy.

Ficoll-Paque density gradient centrifugation was used to isolate PBMCs. The CDR3 numbers 15 residues from cysteine through phenylalanine. Of all the DNA, just the CDR3 is kept, 45 bases in frame from base 1. The germline V gene encodes CDR1 SGHTA and CDR2 FQGTGA. Unmatched junction bases come to 9, with V trimmed by 6 bases and J by 4 bases. Instrument used: Illumina NovaSeq 6000. TCRalpha and TCRbeta cDNA libraries were constructed by 5'RACE with constant-segment primers, with sample barcodes and unique molecular identifiers being introduced. Trizol reagent was used to extract RNA from every sample. Library amplification was performed in two PCR steps, and a second sample barcode and Illumina TruSeq adapters were introduced in the second step. The libraries were sequenced on an Illumina NovaSeq using 2 x 150 bp paired-end reads. The source study handled its data this way. Reads were demultiplexed and collapsed into UMI-guided consensus sequences with migec v1.2.7. Using mixcr v2.1.11, the UMI consensuses were aligned to TRA and TRB V and J templates and assembled into clonotypes. Clonotypes were classified as expanded or contracted when called significant by both edgeR and NoisET, with noise models trained on biological replicates. For edgeR calls, the cutoffs were a false discovery rate-adjusted p below 0.01 and a log2 fold-change threshold of 1. As an exploratory analysis of dynamics, max-normalized trajectories of the 1000 most abundant clonotypes were examined with PCA combined with hierarchical clustering. Each responding clone was given a CD4 or CD8 phenotype based on the CD4+ and CD8+ repertoires, which had been sequenced separately. TCRdb cleaned the public reads at Q25 with fastp, built clones with MiXCR and kept in-frame beta chains. Every entry covers one CDR3 protein and lists the most common genes and DNA from its rows. These V and J calls are TCRdb output, not the study's own analysis. In all, the sample holds 210,000 or so distinct CDR3 sequences, and approximately 30% of those were seen once. The ten largest clones take up about an eighth of the sample.

This clonotype was seen a few times. Its specific antigen is unknown. No base qualities exist here, and no much larger clone lies one base off it. General findings and caveats noted by the study authors: From day 15 to 85, contracting clones showed balanced CD4/CD8 phenotypes, whereas a second wave of clones that expanded from day 15 to 37 leaned towards CD4+. Some responding clones were detected in pre-infection memory, suggesting pre-existing cross-reactive memory T cells joined the SARS-CoV-2 response. SARS-CoV-2 specificity was not confirmed for the second-wave clones peaking on day 37. The study covered only a couple of mild cases, and larger cohorts including severe cases with pre-infection samples were considered necessary. Contracting CD4+ clones appeared mostly in the CM and EM memory subsets, whereas CD8+ clones were enriched in EMRA.

The clonotype comes from an adult woman who had mild COVID-19 (a few samples of this study predate the infection). The sample titles of this study are shuffled in the database, so cell type and time point are left out; the donor was told from shared clones. Sequenced material: PBMCs or a T cell subset sorted from them (not recorded which). This sequence uses TRBV7-3 and TRBJ2-3; TRBD1 matches 8 bases in the middle. The DNA sequence is TGTGCCAGCAGTTTACAGGGGGTCGAAGCAGATACGCAGTATTTT. This sequence encodes CASSLQGVEADTQYF.